This T cell receptor beta chain was recovered during a study of chemoradiotherapy in HPV16-positive cancers (dated by TCRdb to between 2021 and 2024). Broadly, across the study: Using functional T-cell assays on cells from a couple of HPV16-positive patients, the researchers defined candidate HPV-specific T-cell clones and common TCR motifs. The study asked whether T-cell immunity to the HPV oncoproteins E6 and E7 changes during chemoradiotherapy and whether this immunity affects survival. TCR repertoires from under 90 patients with HPV-related cancers were then used to track the candidate HPV-specific TCRs and motifs.

What the research found in general, with its limitations: In HPV16-positive patients, expansion of HPV-responsive T cells during chemoradiotherapy was found to be associated with improved recurrence-free survival. Only a couple of HPV16-positive patients were used to derive the functional definition of HPV-specific T cells, and the survival association was reported for HPV16-positive patients. Expansion of candidate HPV-specific clones and E7-related TCR motifs was observed in the tumor microenvironment during treatment, whereas no such expansion was observed for non-HPV-specific T cells.

Of note for this clone: Its antigen specificity is not known. No qualities accompany the bases; no much larger clone lies one base away.

Repertoires were sampled repeatedly over the course of chemoradiotherapy so that clonal expansion in the tumor microenvironment could be followed. CDR3 length: 15 amino acids, cysteine to phenylalanine. CDR3 DNA is the only sequence kept; it has 45 bases, read in frame from the first base. At the junction V is shortened by 3 bases and J by 9 bases, with 18 bases in between. CDR1 and CDR2 are read off the germline V gene (reference sequence) as LNHDA and SQIVND. Receptors were amplified or captured by the immunoSEQ multiplex PCR assay. TCRdb took over this immuneACCESS table, retaining in-frame rearrangements with V and J assigned. Such tables are incomplete; in checked studies, under half of the missing clones stem from an unresolved V gene, and the remainder is unexplained. For this sample there are fewer than 9,500 clones; around two thirds appear just once. Roughly 9.5% of the sample goes to the ten largest clones.

The biological material was taken from a patient who underwent chemoradiotherapy. This TCR was sampled from a human donor with HPV-associated anogenital cancer. The sequence joins TRBV19 to TRBJ1-5, with TRBD1 tentatively as D gene (5 bases match). The CDR3 corresponds to CASSIWQGGRSPQHF. Here is the DNA: TGTGCCAGTAGTATTTGGCAGGGAGGCCGCTCGCCCCAGCATTTT.